The sequence of this TCR beta chain was determined in a study of CD8 T cells in ankylosing spondylitis. CDR3 length: 15 residues. The V end was cut by 2 bases, the J end by 4 bases, with 13 bases between. Germline V gene sequence: CDR1 SEHNR, CDR2 FQNEAQ (reference sequence). Making use of molecular barcodes, quantitative 5'-RACE generated TCR beta libraries. Using its own MiXCR run on the 5' RACE reads, TCRdb lists one record per CDR3 protein. The sample yields 200,000 or so distinct CDR3 sequences, over 15% seen once. Whole-study results and caveats: The clones that were linked to disease were reported to be significantly enriched in matched synovial fluid samples from ankylosing spondylitis patients. CD8+ by phenotype, disease-linked clones were relatively rare in peripheral blood. Seven to nine highly homologous variants formed a TCR beta motif that appeared characteristic of ankylosing spondylitis blood.

Ten or more counts support this clonotype. What it binds is not known. The sequenced material came from blood, either unsorted or a sorted T cell fraction (not recorded which). This clonotype was obtained from a male donor between 5 and 35 years old with ankylosing spondylitis or in good health (not recorded which). The J gene is TRBJ2-3, the V gene TRBV7-9; TRBD1 might be the D (5 bases). The DNA of the CDR3 is TGTGCCAGCAGCTTACGGCCCCAGGGCTCAGATACGCAGTATTTT. Its translation is CASSLRPQGSDTQYF. The variable domain in full, completed from reference TRBV7-9 and TRBJ2-3, reads DTGVSQNPRHKITKRGQNVTFRCDPISEHNRLYWYRQTLGQGPEFLTYFQNEAQLEKSRLLSDRFSAERPKGSFSTLEIQRTEQGDSAMYLCASSLRPQGSDTQYFGPGTRLTVL.